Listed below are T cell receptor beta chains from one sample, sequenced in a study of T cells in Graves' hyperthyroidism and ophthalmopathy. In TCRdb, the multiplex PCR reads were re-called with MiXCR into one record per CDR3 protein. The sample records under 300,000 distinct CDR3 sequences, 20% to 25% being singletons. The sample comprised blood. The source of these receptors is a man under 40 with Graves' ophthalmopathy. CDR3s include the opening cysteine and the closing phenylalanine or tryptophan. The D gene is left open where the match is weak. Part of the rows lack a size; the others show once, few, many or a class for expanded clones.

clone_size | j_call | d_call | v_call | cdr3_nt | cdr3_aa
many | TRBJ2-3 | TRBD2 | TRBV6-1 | TGTGCCAGCAGTGGACTAGCGGGAGACACGCAGTATTTT | CASSGLAGDTQYF
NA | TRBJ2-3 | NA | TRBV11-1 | TGTGCCAGCAGCCAAAGGGACCCCCTAAGAGATACGCAGTATTTT | CASSQRDPLRDTQYF
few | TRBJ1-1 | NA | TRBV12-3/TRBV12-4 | TGTGCCAGCAGTTTACTGACAGGCAATGAAGCTTTCTTT | CASSLLTGNEAFF
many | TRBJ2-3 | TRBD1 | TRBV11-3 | TGTGCCAGCAGCCATGGACAGGGAACAGATACGCAGTATTTT | CASSHGQGTDTQYF
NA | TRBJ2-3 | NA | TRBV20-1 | TGCAGTGCTAGAGAGGTCTTCGGGGTTACAGATACGCAGTATTTT | CSAREVFGVTDTQYF
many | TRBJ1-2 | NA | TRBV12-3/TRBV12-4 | TGTGCCAGCAGCCTCGCGCCGGCAAGCTTCGGCTACACCTTC | CASSLAPASFGYTF
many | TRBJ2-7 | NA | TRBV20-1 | TGCAGTGCCGATACCCGTACGTCGGACGAGCAGTACTTC | CSADTRTSDEQYF
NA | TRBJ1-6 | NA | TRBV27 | TGTGCCAGCAGGGGGGGGGGCGGGTCACCCCTCCACTTT | CASRGGGGSPLHF
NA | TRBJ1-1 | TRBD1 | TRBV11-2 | TGTGCCAGCAGCCTAGGACAGGGGGCATCTGCTTTCTTT | CASSLGQGASAFF
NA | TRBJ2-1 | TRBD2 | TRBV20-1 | TGCAGTGCGATCCGGACTAGGGCGGTCGGTGAGCAGTTCTTC | CSAIRTRAVGEQFF
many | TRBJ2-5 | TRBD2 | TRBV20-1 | TGCAGTGCACCGACCCTAGCGGGAGAGACCCAGTACTTC | CSAPTLAGETQYF
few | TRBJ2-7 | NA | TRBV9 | TGTGCCAGCAGCGTAGCTACCTGGGGCGAGCAGTACTTC | CASSVATWGEQYF
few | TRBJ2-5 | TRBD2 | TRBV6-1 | TGTGCCAGCAGTCCCCTCGGGGGGGGTAAAGAGACCCAGTACTTC | CASSPLGGGKETQYF
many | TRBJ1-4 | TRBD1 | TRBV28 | TGTGCCAGCAGTCGCACAGGGGATGGTAATGAAAAACTGTTTTTT | CASSRTGDGNEKLFF
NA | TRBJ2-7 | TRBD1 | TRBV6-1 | TGTGCCAGCAGTGAACGGGGGACAGGGGGATACGAGCAGTACTTC | CASSERGTGGYEQYF
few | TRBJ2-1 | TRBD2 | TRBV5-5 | TGTGCCAGCAGCTTGGTGGGCGTGAGCGGGAGATACAATGAGCAGTTCTTC | CASSLVGVSGRYNEQFF
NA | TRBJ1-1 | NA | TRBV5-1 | TGCGCCAGCAGCTGGAGGGGGAGGGAGCTACGGTTGGACACTGAAGCTTTCTTT | CASSWRGRELRLDTEAFF
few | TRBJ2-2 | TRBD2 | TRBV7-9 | TGTGCCAGCAGCCCCGGACTAGCGGGAGGAAGCCCCGGGGAGCTGTTTTTT | CASSPGLAGGSPGELFF
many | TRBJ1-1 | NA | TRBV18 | TGTGCCAGCTCGGCGAGGGAGGGGAGGAGCACTGAAGCTTTCTTT | CASSAREGRSTEAFF
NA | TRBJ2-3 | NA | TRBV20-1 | TGCAGTCCGGGGCGGGGCTTAGAGGGGGCAGATACGCAGTATTTT | CSPGRGLEGADTQYF
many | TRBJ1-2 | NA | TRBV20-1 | TGCAGTGTCACGGACAAGAACTATGGCTACACCTTC | CSVTDKNYGYTF
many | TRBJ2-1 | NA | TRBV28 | TGTGCCAGCAGAATTCAGGGGAACTCCTACAATGAGCAGTTCTTC | CASRIQGNSYNEQFF
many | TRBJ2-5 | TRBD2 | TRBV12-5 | TGTGCTAGTGGTTTGCCCCGCCGGACTAGCGGGAGGGAGACCCAGTACTTC | CASGLPRRTSGRETQYF
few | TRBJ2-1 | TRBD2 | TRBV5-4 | TGTGCCAGCAGCTCCTTAGCGGGAGAAGGATCCCCCTCGGGGTTCTTC | CASSSLAGEGSPSGFF
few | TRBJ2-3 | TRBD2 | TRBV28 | TGTGCCAGCAGTTTAGCGGGAGTGGTGGCAGATACGCAGTATTTT | CASSLAGVVADTQYF
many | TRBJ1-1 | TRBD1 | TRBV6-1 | TGTGCCAGCATCGCCGGGACAGCGAACACTGAAGCTTTCTTT | CASIAGTANTEAFF
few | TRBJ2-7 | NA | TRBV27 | TGTGCCAGCAGTCGCCAACAGGGCAACTACGAGCAGTACTTC | CASSRQQGNYEQYF
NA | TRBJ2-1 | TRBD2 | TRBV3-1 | TGTGCCAGCAGCGTCATAGCGGGAGGGCGGGACAATGAGCAGTTCTTC | CASSVIAGGRDNEQFF
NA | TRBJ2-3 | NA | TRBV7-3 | TGTGCCAGCAGCTTACTAAGTAGCGGTCAGGGGGCGCAGTATTTT | CASSLLSSGQGAQYF
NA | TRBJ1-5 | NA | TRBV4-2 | TGTGCCAGCAGCCAAGATTTATCCAGGGGTCTTGGCCAGCCCCAGCATTTT | CASSQDLSRGLGQPQHF
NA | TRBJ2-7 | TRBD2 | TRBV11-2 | TGTGCCAGCAGCTTAGCCCGTCGACTAGCGGGCCCCGACCAGCAGTACTTC | CASSLARRLAGPDQQYF
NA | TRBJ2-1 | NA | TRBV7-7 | TGTGCTAGCAGCCAGGGTGGGAACTCCTACAATGAGCAGTTCTTC | CASSQGGNSYNEQFF
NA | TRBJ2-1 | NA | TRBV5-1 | TGCGCCAGCAGATCCGGACGGTCAAGCTCCTACAATGAGCAGTTCTTC | CASRSGRSSSYNEQFF
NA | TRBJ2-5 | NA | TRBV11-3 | TGTGCCAGCAGCTTTAAACAAGAGACCCAGTACTTC | CASSFKQETQYF
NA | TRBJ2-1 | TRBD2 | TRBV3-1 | TGTGCCAGCAGCCATGAATGGGAGGGCCGAAATGAGCAGTTCTTC | CASSHEWEGRNEQFF
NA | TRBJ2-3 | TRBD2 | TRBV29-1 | TGCAGCGTGGCCCTTAGCGGGGGTAGCACAGATACGCGGTATTTT | CSVALSGGSTDTRYF
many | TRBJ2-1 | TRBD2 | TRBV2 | TGTGCCAGCAGTTGGACTAGCGGGAGCTACAATGAGCAGTTCTTC | CASSWTSGSYNEQFF
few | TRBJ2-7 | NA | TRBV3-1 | TGTGCCAGCAGCCAGGGGACCCACTACGAGCAGTACTTC | CASSQGTHYEQYF
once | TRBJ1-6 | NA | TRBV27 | TGTGCCACCCGGGAGGAACCAAGGGGTAATTCACCCCTCCACTTT | CATREEPRGNSPLHF
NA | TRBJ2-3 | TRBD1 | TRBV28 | TGTGCCAGCATTCCCGGGACAGGGGGCCCCAATACGCAGTATTTT | CASIPGTGGPNTQYF